Listed below are T cell receptor beta chains from one sample, sequenced in a study of blood T cell repertoires in COVID-19. Clones were sequenced by immunoSEQ multiplex PCR, and TCRdb holds only the in-frame ones, with some missing. The sample lists roughly 98,000 clones; approximately 75% were seen once. The sample was peripheral blood. All receptors derive from a human donor in a cohort sampled during active COVID-19. Both conserved end residues are part of each CDR3. The D gene is left open where the match is weak. Only some rows state a clone size, as once, few, many or a class for expanded clones.

TRBJ1-5	-	TRBV6-1	-	CASRQQGNSNQPQHF	TGTGCCAGCAGACAACAGGGTAACAGCAATCAGCCCCAGCATTTT
TRBJ1-3	TRBD1	TRBV9	few	CASSAGTGSGNTIYF	TGTGCCAGCAGCGCCGGGACAGGGTCTGGAAACACCATATATTTT
TRBJ1-1	-	TRBV6-2/TRBV6-3	-	CASSYGREQGEAFF	TGTGCCAGCAGTTACGGTCGAGAACAGGGTGAAGCTTTCTTT
TRBJ1-1	TRBD1	TRBV2	-	CASSEAHTAGGTEAFF	TGTGCCAGCAGTGAAGCACATACGGCAGGGGGCACTGAAGCTTTCTTT
TRBJ1-2	-	TRBV18	-	CASSQQGYGYTF	TGTGCCAGCTCACAACAGGGTTATGGCTACACCTTC
TRBJ1-2	-	TRBV5-1	-	CASRENYGYTF	TGCGCCAGCAGAGAGAACTATGGCTACACCTTC
TRBJ2-3	TRBD2	TRBV11-2	-	CASSSGGAQKADTQYF	TGTGCCAGCAGCTCCGGGGGGGCACAAAAGGCAGATACGCAGTATTTT
TRBJ1-2	-	TRBV5-6	-	CASSLRGANYGYTF	TGTGCCAGCAGCTTGCGGGGAGCTAACTATGGCTACACCTTC
TRBJ1-5	-	TRBV27	-	CASSLSPSNSNQPQHF	TGTGCCAGCAGTTTATCACCGTCTAATAGCAATCAGCCCCAGCATTTT
TRBJ2-3	-	TRBV9	-	CASSVATGEGTDTQYF	TGTGCCAGCAGCGTAGCTACGGGAGAGGGAACAGATACGCAGTATTTT
TRBJ2-3	-	TRBV6-2/TRBV6-3	-	CASSRQAFTDTQYF	TGTGCCAGCAGTCGACAGGCATTCACAGATACGCAGTATTTT
TRBJ2-5	TRBD2	TRBV4-1	once	CASSQGVSGGGQETQYF	TGCGCCAGCAGCCAAGGGGTTAGCGGGGGGGGACAAGAGACCCAGTACTTC
TRBJ2-7	-	TRBV9	once	CASSVATGNNEQYF	TGTGCCAGCAGCGTAGCTACGGGGAACAACGAGCAGTACTTC
TRBJ2-4	-	TRBV7-8	-	CASSTPPQAPQPKNIQYF	TGTGCCAGCAGCACCCCCCCCCAAGCCCCCCAACCCAAAAACATTCAGTACTTC
TRBJ2-2	TRBD2	TRBV7-2	-	CASSLQAGGILGELFF	TGTGCCAGCAGCTTACAAGCGGGGGGCATCCTCGGGGAGCTGTTTTTT
TRBJ2-7	-	TRBV6-1	-	CASSEKLQAKQYF	TGTGCCAGCAGTGAAAAGTTGCAGGCAAAGCAGTACTTC
TRBJ2-1	-	TRBV7-6	-	CASSHGHGYNEQFF	TGTGCCAGCAGCCACGGACATGGATACAATGAGCAGTTCTTC
TRBJ1-6	TRBD1	TRBV9	-	CASSAWTGGNSPLHF	TGTGCCAGCAGCGCCTGGACAGGGGGGAATTCACCCCTCCACTTT
TRBJ1-5	-	TRBV9	-	CASSSGHGGNQPQHF	TGTGCCAGCAGCTCAGGGCACGGAGGCAATCAGCCCCAGCATTTT
TRBJ1-4	-	TRBV2	-	CASRLTSSTNEKLFF	TGTGCCAGCAGGCTGACGTCTAGTACTAATGAAAAACTGTTTTTT
TRBJ1-2	TRBD1	TRBV24-1	-	CATSDPGQNGYTF	TGTGCCACCAGTGACCCGGGACAGAATGGCTACACCTTC
TRBJ2-3	TRBD2	TRBV5-6	-	CASSGYGTSGNTDTQYF	TGTGCCAGCAGCGGGTACGGGACTAGCGGTAACACAGATACGCAGTATTTT
TRBJ1-2	TRBD1	TRBV7-3	-	CASSLNRDRVGYTF	TGTGCCAGCAGCTTAAACCGGGACAGGGTCGGCTACACCTTC
TRBJ1-2	TRBD1	TRBV6-5	once	CASSQTGARGYTF	TGTGCCAGCAGCCAGACAGGGGCGAGAGGCTACACCTTC
TRBJ1-1	TRBD1	TRBV7-9	-	CASSTGQGYLNTEAFF	TGTGCCAGCAGCACCGGACAGGGATACTTGAACACTGAAGCTTTCTTT
TRBJ1-5	TRBD1	TRBV7-2	-	CASSLFPSGGAVQPQHF	TGTGCCAGCAGCTTATTCCCATCAGGGGGCGCAGTGCAGCCCCAGCATTTT
TRBJ1-5	TRBD1	TRBV6-5	-	CASKGQGVSNQPQHF	TGTGCCAGCAAAGGACAGGGGGTTAGCAATCAGCCCCAGCATTTT
TRBJ2-1	TRBD2	TRBV19	-	CASNAGTSGSNEQFF	TGTGCCAGTAACGCGGGGACTAGCGGGAGCAATGAGCAGTTCTTC
TRBJ1-1	-	TRBV18	-	CASSPEPRQNTEAFF	TGTGCCAGCTCACCTGAGCCTCGACAGAACACTGAAGCTTTCTTT
TRBJ2-2	-	TRBV5-1	-	CASSTMTSNTGELFF	TGCGCCAGCAGCACGATGACATCCAACACCGGGGAGCTGTTTTTT
TRBJ2-3	TRBD2	TRBV7-9	once	CASSLGAGAGTDTQYF	TGTGCCAGCAGCTTAGGAGCGGGGGCCGGGACAGATACGCAGTATTTT
TRBJ1-2	-	TRBV5-6	-	CASSLVVTAYGYTF	TGTGCCAGCAGCTTGGTGGTCACAGCCTATGGCTACACCTTC
TRBJ2-7	-	TRBV27	-	CASSFGQSYEQYF	TGTGCCAGCAGTTTTGGGCAGTCCTACGAGCAGTACTTC
TRBJ1-3	-	TRBV28	few	CASKSLFSGNTIYF	TGTGCCAGCAAATCCCTTTTCTCTGGAAACACCATATATTTT
TRBJ1-4	TRBD1	TRBV4-2	-	CASSRETGRNEKLFF	TGTGCCAGCAGCCGGGAGACAGGGCGAAATGAAAAACTGTTTTTT
TRBJ1-4	TRBD1	TRBV5-6	-	CASSLGTGEKLFF	TGTGCCAGCAGCTTGGGGACAGGGGAAAAACTGTTTTTT
TRBJ1-6	-	TRBV12-3/TRBV12-4	-	CASSSGPNSPLHF	TGTGCCAGCAGTTCAGGGCCAAATTCACCCCTCCACTTT
TRBJ2-2	-	TRBV10-1	many	CASSVASGELFF	TGCGCCAGCAGTGTTGCGTCCGGGGAGCTGTTTTTT
TRBJ1-2	-	TRBV6-1	-	CASSEGAYVNYGYTF	TGTGCCAGCAGTGAAGGGGCCTATGTCAACTATGGCTACACCTTC
TRBJ2-5	-	TRBV4-1	-	CASSRAGEETQYF	TGCGCCAGCAGCCGTGCAGGGGAAGAGACCCAGTACTTC
TRBJ2-6	-	TRBV12-5	-	CASGLPPGGLGANVLTF	TGTGCTAGTGGTTTGCCCCCAGGGGGGCTTGGGGCCAACGTCCTGACTTTC
TRBJ2-5	TRBD2	TRBV7-9	-	CASSFDGGWETQYF	TGTGCCAGCAGCTTCGACGGGGGGTGGGAGACCCAGTACTTC
TRBJ2-5	TRBD1	TRBV7-3	-	CASSLTRQGGQETQYF	TGTGCCAGCAGCTTAACTCGACAGGGGGGGCAAGAGACCCAGTACTTC
TRBJ2-7	-	TRBV2	-	CASRQDTYEQYF	TGTGCCAGCAGGCAGGACACGTACGAGCAGTACTTC
TRBJ1-5	TRBD1	TRBV6-5	-	CASRYSRDRAQPQHF	TGTGCCAGCAGATACAGCCGGGACAGGGCACAGCCCCAGCATTTT